This TCR beta chain was recovered during a study of blood T cell repertoires in COVID-19. Overall study: The analysed material was cDNA or gDNA that came from T cells, B-cell-depleted T cells, or PBMCs.

Study processing details: Quantification of nucleated cells was approximated via reference gene primer amplification. Method: immunoSEQ multiplex PCR; TCRdb's copy keeps in-frame clones and lacks some. Clonal size and the V and J genes are those of that table, whereas D and trimming came from the DNA. This table holds about 190,000 clones, around 85% found once. The germline CDR1 and CDR2 sequences are MNHEY and SMNVEV (reference sequence). The length of the CDR3 is 16 residues. Losses at the gene ends were 0 bases for V and 3 bases for J; bases not matched to a gene: 8. V usage is TRBV27 and J usage is TRBJ2-7, with TRBD2 matching over 7 bases. This sequence originates from a man aged 70-80 years with active or convalescent COVID-19. Material: peripheral blood. The CDR3 loop reads CASSLSSGLPHYEQYF. CDR3 nucleotides: TGTGCCAGCAGTTTATCGTCGGGACTACCACACTACGAGCAGTACTTC.